These 5 T cell receptor beta chains came from one sample sequenced in a study of blood T cell repertoires in COVID-19. Generated by immunoSEQ multiplex PCR, the TCRdb table keeps only in-frame clones and is missing some. The sample consists of 300,000 to 350,000 clones, approximately 90% of them appearing once. Sample: peripheral blood. The source is a man aged 25 to 45 with COVID-19, enrolled during active disease.

A single count supports this clone. This chain uses TRBV6-5 with TRBJ1-5; 7 bases fit TRBD1. CDR3 length: 14 amino acids. Trimming at V came to 1 base and at J to 6 bases, leaving 3 bases not matched to a gene. CDR1 and CDR2 from the germline V gene are MNHEY and SVGAGI. CDR3 loop: CASSYYRGGQPQHF. DNA of the CDR3: TGTGCCAGCAGTTACTACAGGGGAGGTCAGCCCCAGCATTTT.

The V gene is TRBV7-2, the J gene TRBJ2-7; D possibly corresponds to TRBD2 (6 bases). The CDR3 runs 15 residues. Looked up from germline, CDR1 is SGHTA and CDR2 is FQGNSA. The germline V and J ends were trimmed by 3 bases and 2 bases, with 14 bases remaining between them. DNA of the CDR3: TGTGCCAGCAGCTTGGTGGGAGGCGTTACCTACGAGCAGTACTTC. Its translation is CASSLVGGVTYEQYF.

This sequence joins TRBV18 and TRBJ1-6, with 7 nucleotides matching TRBD1. CDR3 length equals 16 residues. Trimming cost V 3 bases and J 4 bases; bases outside gene matches: 6. Germline lookup yields CDR1 KGHSH and CDR2 LQKENI. The CDR3 spells CASSPSPGQYNSPLHF. CDR3 sequence (DNA): TGTGCCAGCTCACCGTCTCCGGGACAGTATAATTCACCCCTCCACTTT.

The chain couples TRBV18 to TRBJ1-1, with D possibly being TRBD1 (6 bases). Germline V gene sequence: CDR1 KGHSH, CDR2 LQKENI. Trimming took 5 bases from V and 4 from J, leaving 14 bases between them. The CDR3 has 14 amino acids. The CDR3 DNA sequence: TGTGCCAGCTCATCCGTTGGGGGCGTCACTGAAGCTTTCTTT. Amino acid sequence: CASSSVGGVTEAFF. Supplemented by reference TRBV18 and TRBJ1-1, the full variable domain reads NAGVMQNPRHLVRRRGQEARLRCSPMKGHSHVYWYRQLPEEGLKFMVYLQKENIIDESGMPKERFSAEFPKEGPSILRIQQVVRGDSAAYFCASSSVGGVTEAFFGQGTRLTVV.

The CDR3 DNA follows: TGTGCCTGGAGTAAGGGGGGGGCGGATGGGAAGCAGTACTTC. It yields the protein CAWSKGGADGKQYF. This chain links TRBV30 with TRBJ2-7; D might be TRBD2 (7 bases). V lost 2 bases and J 8 bases, leaving 19 bases between the germline ends. Germline V gene sequence: CDR1 GTSNPN, CDR2 SVGIG (reference sequence). The length of the CDR3 is 14 residues.